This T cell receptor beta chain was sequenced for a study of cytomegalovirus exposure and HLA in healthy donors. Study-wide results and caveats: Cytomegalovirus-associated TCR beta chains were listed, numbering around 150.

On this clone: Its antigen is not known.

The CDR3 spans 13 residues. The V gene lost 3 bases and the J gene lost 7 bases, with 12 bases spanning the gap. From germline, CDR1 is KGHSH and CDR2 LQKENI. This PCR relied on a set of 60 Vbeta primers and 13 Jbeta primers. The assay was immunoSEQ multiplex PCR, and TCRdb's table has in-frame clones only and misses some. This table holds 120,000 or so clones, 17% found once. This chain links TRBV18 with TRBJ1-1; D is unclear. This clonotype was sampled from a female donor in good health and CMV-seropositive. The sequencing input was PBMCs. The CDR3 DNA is TGTGCCAGCTCACCCGCAGATGGGAGTGAAGCTTTCTTT. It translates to CASSPADGSEAFF.